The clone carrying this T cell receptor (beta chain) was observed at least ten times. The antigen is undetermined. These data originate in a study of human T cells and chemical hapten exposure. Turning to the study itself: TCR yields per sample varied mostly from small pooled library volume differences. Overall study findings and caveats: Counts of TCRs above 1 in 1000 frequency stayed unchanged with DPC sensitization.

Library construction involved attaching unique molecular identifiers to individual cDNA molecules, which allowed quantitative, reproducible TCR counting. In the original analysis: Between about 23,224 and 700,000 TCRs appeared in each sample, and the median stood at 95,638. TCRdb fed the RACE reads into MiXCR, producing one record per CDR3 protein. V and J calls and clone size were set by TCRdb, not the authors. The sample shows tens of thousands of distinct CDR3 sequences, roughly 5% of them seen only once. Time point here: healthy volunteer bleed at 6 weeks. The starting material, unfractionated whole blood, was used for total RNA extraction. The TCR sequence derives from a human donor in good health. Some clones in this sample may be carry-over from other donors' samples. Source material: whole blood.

DNA for the CDR3: TGCAGCGTCCTGATCGGGACCTCCTACGAGCAGTACTTC. Translating it yields CSVLIGTSYEQYF. This chain joins TRBV29-1 and TRBJ2-7; tentatively, D is TRBD1 or TRBD2 (5 bases each). The CDR3 has 13 residues. CDR1 and CDR2 from the germline V gene are SQVTM and ANQGSEA. V was cut by 6 bases and J by 0 bases, with 12 bases left in between.